The rows below give T cell receptor beta chains drawn from one sample of a study of breast tumors, draining lymph nodes, adjacent tissues. Each CDR3 protein is one row after TCRdb ran MiXCR on the multiplex PCR reads. There are about 180,000 distinct CDR3 sequences in the sample; around 35% occur only once, and about 3.8% lies in the top ten. The specimen was axillary lymph node tissue. All receptors come from a female donor with breast cancer. Some clones in this sample may be carry-over from other donors' samples. CDR3s include the opening cysteine and the closing phenylalanine or tryptophan. D genes are given only for firm matches. Not all rows give a size; the values are once, few, many and, for expanded clones, a class.

CDR3 protein	CDR3 DNA	V gene	clone size	J gene	D gene
CASSPTFLSNQPQHF	TGTGCCAGCAGTCCGACATTCCTTAGCAATCAGCCCCAGCATTTT	TRBV28	.	TRBJ1-5	.
CSVGSDQPQHF	TGCAGCGTTGGATCAGACCAGCCCCAGCATTTT	TRBV29-1	.	TRBJ1-5	.
CASKQAGETQYF	TGCGCCAGCAAACAGGCGGGAGAGACCCAGTACTTC	TRBV10-2	many	TRBJ2-5	.
CASSVTPEVYNSPLHF	TGTGCCAGCAGCGTAACTCCGGAGGTGTATAATTCACCCCTCCACTTT	TRBV9	many	TRBJ1-6	.
CASSQDTLVLVEAFF	TGTGCCAGCAGCCAAGATACGCTGGTACTGGTTGAAGCTTTCTTT	TRBV4-2	.	TRBJ1-1	.
CASSSKDTISNQPQHF	TGTGCCAGCAGTTCAAAGGACACTATAAGCAATCAGCCCCAGCATTTT	TRBV7-2	many	TRBJ1-5	.
CASSQSGTSSGEQFF	TGCGCCAGCAGCCAATCCGGGACTAGCAGTGGTGAGCAGTTCTTC	TRBV4-1	many	TRBJ2-1	TRBD2
CASSWDGGVNEQFF	TGTGCCAGCAGTTGGGACGGGGGGGTGAATGAGCAGTTCTTC	TRBV6-5	many	TRBJ2-1	TRBD2
CASRQGPYGYTF	TGTGCCAGCAGGCAGGGTCCCTATGGCTACACCTTC	TRBV6-6	.	TRBJ1-2	.
CASTLGHREQETQYF	TGCGCCAGCACCCTAGGTCACAGGGAGCAAGAGACCCAGTACTTC	TRBV4-1	many	TRBJ2-5	.
CAWSQAYEQYF	TGTGCCTGGAGTCAAGCCTACGAGCAGTACTTC	TRBV30	many	TRBJ2-7	.
CASSPPGGSPTRNYGYTF	TGTGCCAGCAGCCCCCCGGGGGGGAGCCCGACTAGGAACTATGGCTACACCTTC	TRBV6-4	many	TRBJ1-2	.
CASTQGAGQGYSAAQYF	TGTGCCAGCACCCAGGGAGCGGGACAGGGATATTCGGCGGCCCAGTACTTC	TRBV5-6	many	TRBJ2-5	TRBD1
CASSQGFGDQPQHF	TGTGCCAGCAGTCAGGGGTTTGGTGATCAGCCCCAGCATTTT	TRBV6-5	many	TRBJ1-5	.
CASSSQGGRDEQFF	TGCGCCAGCAGCTCCCAAGGGGGTCGCGATGAGCAGTTCTTC	TRBV5-1	.	TRBJ2-1	.
CASSLRPILAGYNSGANVLTF	TGTGCCAGCAGTTTAAGGCCTATACTAGCGGGCTACAACTCTGGGGCCAACGTCCTGACTTTC	TRBV12-3/TRBV12-4	many	TRBJ2-6	TRBD2
CASSLNGALGTDTQYF	TGTGCCAGCAGCTTGAATGGGGCCCTTGGGACAGATACGCAGTATTTT	TRBV5-4	many	TRBJ2-3	.
CASSSRTGGPYGYTF	TGTGCCAGCAGCTCACGGACAGGGGGTCCCTATGGCTACACCTTC	TRBV11-2	many	TRBJ1-2	TRBD1
CASSVGGPPEQYF	TGCGCCAGCAGCGTGGGGGGGCCTCCCGAGCAGTACTTC	TRBV5-1	many	TRBJ2-7	.
CASSLGRAAGEQFF	TGTGCCAGCAGCCTGGGGAGGGCTGCCGGAGAGCAGTTCTTC	TRBV3-1	.	TRBJ2-1	TRBD2
CASSVGVDSRYEQYF	TGTGCCAGCAGCGTAGGAGTGGACAGCCGCTACGAGCAGTACTTC	TRBV9	many	TRBJ2-7	.
CASSGPPGPQGPETQYF	TGTGCCAGCAGCGGCCCACCGGGACCACAGGGGCCGGAGACCCAGTACTTC	TRBV9	many	TRBJ2-5	TRBD1
CASTRNSDRVPEQFF	TGCGCCAGCACCCGTAACTCGGACAGAGTCCCTGAGCAGTTCTTC	TRBV4-3	.	TRBJ2-1	.
CASSRNRDRGEKLFF	TGTGCCAGCAGCCGGAACCGGGACAGGGGTGAAAAACTGTTTTTT	TRBV14	many	TRBJ1-4	TRBD1
CASSLSPGGSGNTIYF	TGTGCCAGCAGTTTATCCCCGGGAGGGTCTGGAAACACCATATATTTT	TRBV28	many	TRBJ1-3	.
CASRSDRANTEAFF	TGCGCCAGCAGATCGGACAGAGCTAACACTGAAGCTTTCTTT	TRBV5-1	few	TRBJ1-1	.
CASSLVGGASGNTIYF	TGTGCCAGCAGCTTGGTTGGCGGGGCGTCTGGAAACACCATATATTTT	TRBV5-6	many	TRBJ1-3	.
CSVGGQRGGYTF	TGCAGCGTTGGAGGACAGAGGGGCGGCTACACCTTC	TRBV29-1	.	TRBJ1-2	.
CASSSPKWTDQETQYF	TGTGCCAGCAGTTCACCTAAATGGACGGACCAAGAGACCCAGTACTTC	TRBV12-3/TRBV12-4	many	TRBJ2-5	.
CSARGGGPGYEQYF	TGCAGTGCTAGAGGGGGGGGGCCGGGCTACGAGCAGTACTTC	TRBV20-1	.	TRBJ2-7	.
CAISESKDPGSDTQYF	TGTGCCATCAGTGAGTCGAAGGACCCAGGGTCAGATACGCAGTATTTT	TRBV10-3	many	TRBJ2-3	.
CASSEHPQTLYGYTF	TGTGCCAGCAGTGAACACCCACAGACCCTCTATGGCTACACCTTC	TRBV6-1	many	TRBJ1-2	.
CASILRFRGQTRNTIYF	TGTGCCAGCATATTGCGTTTCCGGGGGCAGACGAGGAACACCATATATTTT	TRBV11-2	.	TRBJ1-3	.
CASSLARLAGQYSYNEQFF	TGCGCCAGCAGCTTGGCGAGACTAGCGGGGCAGTACTCCTACAATGAGCAGTTCTTC	TRBV5-1	many	TRBJ2-1	TRBD2
CAWKGQLITEAFF	TGTGCCTGGAAGGGACAGCTAATCACTGAAGCTTTCTTT	TRBV30	.	TRBJ1-1	TRBD1
CASSLLGGRADTQYF	TGTGCCAGCAGCTTACTTGGGGGGAGGGCAGATACGCAGTATTTT	TRBV7-3	many	TRBJ2-3	TRBD2
CASSQGAYEQFF	TGTGCCAGTTCCCAGGGGGCGTACGAGCAGTTCTTC	TRBV11-3	many	TRBJ2-1	TRBD1
CASNLAGGNNEQFF	TGTGCCAGCAACCTAGCGGGGGGCAACAATGAGCAGTTCTTC	TRBV9	many	TRBJ2-1	TRBD2
CASNPGGTNYGYTF	TGTGCCAGCAACCCGGGAGGGACTAACTATGGCTACACCTTC	TRBV28	many	TRBJ1-2	.
CASSPYRGGKWDSPLHF	TGTGCCAGTAGTCCTTACCGGGGGGGGAAATGGGATTCACCCCTCCACTTC	TRBV19	.	TRBJ1-6	.
CASRTTSGGRSDTQYF	TGTGCCAGCAGAACGACTAGCGGGGGGAGGTCAGATACGCAGTATTTT	TRBV12-3/TRBV12-4	.	TRBJ2-3	TRBD2
CASSTYYEQYF	TGTGCCAGCAGCACTTACTACGAGCAGTACTTC	TRBV7-9	many	TRBJ2-7	.
CAAQTQDYGYTF	TGTGCCGCTCAGACCCAGGACTATGGCTACACCTTC	TRBV6-5	many	TRBJ1-2	.
CAGSPGPSSGNTIYF	TGTGCCGGCAGCCCAGGACCTAGCTCTGGAAACACCATATATTTT	TRBV9	many	TRBJ1-3	.
CASKVAGSYEQYF	TGCGCCAGCAAGGTGGCGGGATCCTACGAGCAGTACTTC	TRBV5-1	many	TRBJ2-7	.
CASSITSQLNTGELFF	TGCGCCAGCAGCATAACCTCACAACTGAACACCGGGGAGCTGTTTTTT	TRBV5-1	many	TRBJ2-2	.
CASSIRLYYEQYF	TGTGCCAGTAGTATTCGGCTTTACTACGAGCAGTACTTC	TRBV19	many	TRBJ2-7	.
CATQAVTGASTDTQYF	TGTGCCACCCAGGCCGTCACAGGGGCCAGCACAGATACGCAGTATTTT	TRBV10-3	many	TRBJ2-3	TRBD1
CASMRGLEETQYF	TGTGCCAGCATGCGGGGACTAGAAGAGACCCAGTACTTC	TRBV2	.	TRBJ2-5	TRBD2
CAWSVTGGGDGYTF	TGTGCCTGGAGTGTAACCGGGGGTGGGGATGGCTACACCTTC	TRBV30	many	TRBJ1-2	.
CASSLKTGVEYF	TGTGCCAGCAGTCTCAAGACAGGGGTGGAGTACTTC	TRBV6-5	many	TRBJ2-7	TRBD1
CASSLGTSNYNEQLF	TGTGCCAGCAGCTTAGGGACTAGCAACTACAATGAGCAGCTCTTC	TRBV7-3	.	TRBJ2-1	TRBD2
CATSRASGAPGGANTGELFF	TGTGCCACCAGCAGAGCGTCAGGGGCGCCGGGTGGGGCCAACACCGGGGAGCTGTTTTTT	TRBV15	.	TRBJ2-2	.
CASSLGDFSGANVLTF	TGTGCCAGCAGCCTAGGGGATTTCTCTGGGGCCAACGTCCTGACTTTC	TRBV4-2	many	TRBJ2-6	.
CASSSPGLAGQETQHF	TGTGCCAGCAGCTCACCGGGACTAGCGGGACAAGAGACCCAGCATTTT	TRBV7-2	.	TRBJ1-5	.
CASSPGASSGNTIYF	TGTGCCAGCAGCCCAGGGGCCTCCTCTGGAAACACCATATATTTT	TRBV7-9	many	TRBJ1-3	.
CASSLREVYNEQFF	TGTGCCAGCAGCTTACGGGAGGTGTACAATGAGCAGTTCTTC	TRBV7-9	many	TRBJ2-1	TRBD2
CSAGTGGTDTQYF	TGCAGTGCGGGGACAGGGGGCACAGATACGCAGTATTTT	TRBV20-1	.	TRBJ2-3	TRBD1